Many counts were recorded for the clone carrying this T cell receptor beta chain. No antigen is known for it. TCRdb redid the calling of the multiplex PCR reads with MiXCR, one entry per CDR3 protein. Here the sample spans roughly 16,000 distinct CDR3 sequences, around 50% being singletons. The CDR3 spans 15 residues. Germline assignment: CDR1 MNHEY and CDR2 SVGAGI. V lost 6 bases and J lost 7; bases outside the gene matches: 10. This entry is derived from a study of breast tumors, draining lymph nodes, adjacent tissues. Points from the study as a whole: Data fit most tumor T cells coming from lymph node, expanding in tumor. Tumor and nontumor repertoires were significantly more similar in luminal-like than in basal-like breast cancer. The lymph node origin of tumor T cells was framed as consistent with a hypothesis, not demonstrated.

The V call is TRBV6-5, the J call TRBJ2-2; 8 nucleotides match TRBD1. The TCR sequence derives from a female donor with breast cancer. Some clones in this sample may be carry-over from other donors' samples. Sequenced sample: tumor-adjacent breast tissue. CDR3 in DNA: TGTGCCAGCAGGGTCCTCAGGGGGCGAAACGGGGAGCTGTTTTTT. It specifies CASRVLRGRNGELFF.